The next 18 T cell receptor beta chains were all read from a single sample in a study of T-cell reconstitution after alpha-beta-depleted transplantation in children. A library of TCRbeta sequences, prepared with unique molecular identifiers, was generated. TCRdb independently ran MiXCR on the PCR reads; one entry per CDR3 protein. Seen here are roughly 340,000 distinct CDR3 sequences, under 20% observed once, and the top ten hold approximately 44%. This specimen was PBMCs, mostly from graft donor cells, taken 360 days after TCRalphabeta/CD19-depleted stem cell transplant. The receptors were sampled from a male patient aged 2 to 9 who had a stem cell transplant for acute lymphoblastic leukemia, so the T cells may come from the graft donor.

Only a few counts were recorded for this clonotype. The chain employs TRBV20-1 and TRBJ1-3; 7 positions agree with TRBD1. The CDR3 is 13 amino acids. Trimming took 5 bases from V and 2 from J; bases not matched to a gene: 3. The germline CDR1 and CDR2 sequences are DFQATT and SNEGSKA (reference sequence). CDR3: CSAATGAGNTIYF. CDR3 in DNA: TGCAGTGCTGCCACAGGGGCTGGAAACACCATATATTTT.

The chain joins TRBV29-1 to TRBJ2-7; D is perhaps TRBD1 (5 bases). V lost 4 bases and J lost 3, with 7 bases in between. CDR1 SQVTM and CDR2 ANQGSEA come from the germline V gene. CDR3 length: 11 amino acids. CDR3 loop: CSVVDSYEQYF. In DNA, the CDR3 is TGCAGCGTTGTTGACAGCTACGAGCAGTACTTC.

This clonotype was detected a few times. V and J are TRBV27 and TRBJ2-1; tentative D call: TRBD2 (6 bases). Per the germline V gene, CDR1 is MNHEY and CDR2 is SMNVEV (reference sequence). The germline V and J ends were trimmed by 3 bases and 7 bases, with 16 bases remaining between them. The length of the CDR3 is 15 residues. The CDR3 is CASSFLPGDGNEQFF. CDR3 sequence (DNA): TGTGCCAGCAGTTTTCTTCCGGGAGATGGGAATGAGCAGTTCTTC.

The J gene is TRBJ2-3, the V gene TRBV24-1; TRBD2 might be the D (6 bases). Trimming removed 8 bases from V and 2 bases from J, with 10 bases in between. The CDR3 spans 13 residues. The germline V gene has CDR1 KGHDR and CDR2 SFDVKD. The CDR3 bases are TGTGCCACCATGGCGGGAAACACAGATACGCAGTATTTT. Translating gives CATMAGNTDTQYF.

This chain joins TRBV4-3 and TRBJ2-7; D tentatively reads TRBD1 or TRBD2 (5 bases each). V lost 5 bases and J lost 5, with 13 bases in between. This CDR3 has 13 residues. Per germline, CDR1 LGHNA and CDR2 YSLEER. The CDR3 nucleotides read TGCGCCAGCAGCAAGGGACCCTGGGACGAGCAGTACTTC. It codes for CASSKGPWDEQYF.

The V and J genes are TRBV20-1 and TRBJ2-1, with 12 bases fitting TRBD2. The CDR3 is 16 amino acids. The trim removed 7 bases at V and 9 bases at J, leaving 16 bases unmatched. The germline V gene encodes CDR1 DFQATT and CDR2 SNEGSKA (reference sequence). The CDR3, as DNA: TGCAGTGGTCCGACTAGCGGGAGTGTTTTGGCGGGTGAGCAGTTCTTC. It specifies CSGPTSGSVLAGEQFF.

V usage is TRBV6-2 or TRBV6-3 and J usage is TRBJ1-2; no clear D. This CDR3 has 12 residues. V was clipped by 6 bases and J by 3 bases, with 8 bases between them. Germline loops: CDR1 MNHEY, CDR2 SVGEGT. CDR3 residues: CASSILDYGYTF. In DNA form, the CDR3 reads TGTGCCAGCAGCATCCTGGACTATGGCTACACCTTC.

The chain carries TRBV6-1 and TRBJ1-1; D perhaps matches TRBD1 (6 bases). Germline V lookup: CDR1 MNHNS, CDR2 SASEGT. This CDR3 has 15 amino acids. Trimming removed 6 bases from V and 2 bases from J, with 16 bases in between. The CDR3 region is CASSSAGAINTEAFF. The CDR3 DNA sequence: TGTGCCAGCAGCTCGGCAGGGGCCATTAACACTGAAGCTTTCTTT.

This clonotype appeared a few times. The gene calls are TRBV4-3 and TRBJ1-1; TRBD1 is a possible D gene (6 bases). The length of the CDR3 is 14 residues. V gave up 1 base and J gave up 4 bases, with 10 bases separating them. From germline, CDR1 is LGHNA and CDR2 YSLEER. The CDR3: CASSQATGVTEAFF. In DNA, the CDR3 is TGCGCCAGCAGCCAAGCGACAGGAGTCACTGAAGCTTTCTTT.

The CDR3 coding sequence is TGTGCCAGCAGCCCGGGGACAGCCGCGTTCCTGTACTTC. Translated, it gives CASSPGTAAFLYF. The chain links TRBV5-6 to TRBJ2-4; 7 bases match TRBD1. This CDR3 region has 13 residues. From germline, CDR1 is SGHDT and CDR2 YYEEEE. V lost 4 bases to trimming and J lost 15 bases; unmatched junction nucleotides: 13.

The rearrangement links TRBV5-1 to TRBJ2-1; 12 bases are shared with TRBD2. The V and J ends lost 0 bases and 8 bases, in that order; junction bases with no gene match: 9. The germline gives CDR1 SGHRS, CDR2 YFSETQ. This CDR3 contains 17 residues. The CDR3 sequence is CASSLGPSGRAGYEQFF. CDR3 bases: TGCGCCAGCAGCTTGGGCCCTAGCGGGAGGGCCGGATATGAGCAGTTCTTC.

The chain uses TRBV28 and TRBJ2-5; 12 bases align to TRBD2. V gave up 6 bases and J gave up 2 bases; unmatched junction bases: 19. Per the germline V gene, CDR1 is MDHEN and CDR2 is SYDVKM. The CDR3 has 20 amino acids. CDR3 DNA: TGTGCCAGCAGATTCTCAGTACTAGCGGGAGGACCCCCTGGGCAAGAGACCCAGTACTTC. Encoded protein: CASRFSVLAGGPPGQETQYF.

The chain uses TRBV30 and TRBJ2-7, with D hard to call. V lost 2 bases and J 6 bases, leaving 11 bases between the germline ends. CDR1 and CDR2 from the germline V gene are GTSNPN and SVGIG (reference sequence). The CDR3 extends over 12 amino acids. CDR3 region: CAWSHSLGEQYF. CDR3 DNA: TGTGCCTGGAGTCACAGTTTGGGCGAGCAGTACTTC. Looking up the rest from reference TRBV30 and TRBJ2-7 gives the full variable domain: SQTIHQWPATLVQPVGSPLSLECTVEGTSNPNLYWYRQAAGRGLQLLFYSVGIGQISSEVPQNLSASRPQDRQFILSSKKLLLSDSGFYLCAWSHSLGEQYFGPGTRLTVT.

The chain carries TRBV5-6 and TRBJ1-1; 9 bases align to TRBD1. V was pared by 4 bases and J by 4 bases, with 8 bases of the junction left unmatched. The length of the CDR3 is 15 residues. The germline gives CDR1 SGHDT, CDR2 YYEEEE. The CDR3 DNA follows: TGTGCCAGCAGCCCACGTGGGACAGGGCTCACTGAAGCTTTCTTT. It encodes CASSPRGTGLTEAFF.

The rearrangement joins TRBV20-1 to TRBJ2-1; TRBD2 agrees at 12 bases. CDR3 length equals 13 residues. Germline assignment: CDR1 DFQATT and CDR2 SNEGSKA (reference sequence). V was clipped by 5 bases and J by 9 bases; unmatched bases: 5. For the CDR3, the DNA is TGCAGTGCTCGCCCGGGACTAGCGGGTGAGCAGTTCTTC. This encodes CSARPGLAGEQFF.

This clonotype was counted at least ten times. The junction departs from the called germline gene at one end, perhaps through a read error. The rearrangement links TRBV5-1 to TRBJ2-1; possible D gene TRBD2, 6 bases. The length of the CDR3 is 15 residues. CDR1 SGHRS and CDR2 YFSETQ come from the germline V gene. The chain's CDR3 is CASSLGIAVYNEQFF. In nucleotides, the CDR3 is TGCGCCAGCAGTTTGGGGATAGCGGTTTACAATGAGCAGTTCTTC.

V usage is TRBV4-3 and J usage is TRBJ2-5; no firm D call. The CDR3 length is 13 residues. The V end was cut by 0 bases, the J end by 7 bases, with 9 bases between. Per germline, CDR1 LGHNA and CDR2 YSLEER. The CDR3, as DNA: TGCGCCAGCAGCCAAGATAAGGAAGGGACCCAGTACTTC. Encoded protein: CASSQDKEGTQYF.

This clonotype was counted ten times or more. This chain uses TRBV12-3 or TRBV12-4 with TRBJ2-3; perhaps D is TRBD1 or TRBD2 (5 bases each). V was cut by 5 bases and J by 4 bases, with 13 bases left in between. The CDR3 covers 14 residues. In nucleotides, the CDR3 is TGTGCCAGCAGTCTAGGGACCAGCGCAGATACGCAGTATTTT. Protein sequence: CASSLGTSADTQYF.